This TCR beta chain was identified in a study of beta chain features in type 1 diabetes. General study points: Fewer junction insertions and more nucleotide deletions appeared in type 1 diabetes patients.

Turning to this clone: The antigen is undetermined.

CDR1 is SGHTA and CDR2 is FQGNSA in the germline V gene. The V gene lost 5 bases and the J gene lost 2 bases, with 13 bases spanning the gap. This CDR3 has 15 amino acids. The sequenced template was cDNA made from the entire isolated RNA. Naive, central memory and regulatory T cell samples produced a mean of about 3.5 million reads. Measured with immunoSEQ multiplex PCR; TCRdb has only the in-frame clones, and not every one. The table has roughly 240,000 clones, 13% to 15% seen once; the top ten hold about 0.03%. Approximately 110 mL of blood, on average, came from one heparinised draw per donor. CD4+ naive, central memory, regulatory and stem cell-like memory subsets were isolated by sorting on CD45RO/CCR7/CD25/CD127/CD95/CD27.

The rearrangement links TRBV7-2 to TRBJ1-5, with D maybe TRBD1 (6 bases). The receptor was derived from a woman aged 35 to 49 in good health. Material for sequencing was naive CD4+ T cells from blood. DNA for the CDR3: TGTGCCAGCAGCCCTCAGGGGTTTGGCAATCAGCCCCAGCATTTT. It yields the protein CASSPQGFGNQPQHF.